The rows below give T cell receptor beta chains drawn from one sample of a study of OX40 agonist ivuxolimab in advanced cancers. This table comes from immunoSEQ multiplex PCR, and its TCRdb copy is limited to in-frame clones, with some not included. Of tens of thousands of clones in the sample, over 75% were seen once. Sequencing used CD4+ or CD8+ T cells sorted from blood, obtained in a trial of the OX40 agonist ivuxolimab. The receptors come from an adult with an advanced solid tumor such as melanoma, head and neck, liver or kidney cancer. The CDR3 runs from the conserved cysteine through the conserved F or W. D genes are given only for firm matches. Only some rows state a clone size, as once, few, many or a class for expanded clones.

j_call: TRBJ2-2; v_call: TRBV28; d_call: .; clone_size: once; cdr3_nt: .; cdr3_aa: CASSTSVAGELFF
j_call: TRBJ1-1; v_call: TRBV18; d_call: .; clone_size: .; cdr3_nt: TGTGCCAGCTCCTCGACAGAATCGAACACTGAAGCTTTCTTT; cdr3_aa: CASSSTESNTEAFF
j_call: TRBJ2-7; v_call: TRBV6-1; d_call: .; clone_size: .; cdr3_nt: TGTGCCAGCAGTGAGGTCGTTAACCGCTACGAGCAGTACTTC; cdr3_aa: CASSEVVNRYEQYF
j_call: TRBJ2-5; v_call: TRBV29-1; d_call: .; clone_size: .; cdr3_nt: TGCAGCGTTGAAGTAGAGACCCAGTACTTC; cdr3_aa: CSVEVETQYF
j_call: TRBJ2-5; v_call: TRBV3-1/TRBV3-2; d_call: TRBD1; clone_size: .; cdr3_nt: TGTGCCAGAGGGGCAGGGGGTTACTTC; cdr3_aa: CARGAGGYF
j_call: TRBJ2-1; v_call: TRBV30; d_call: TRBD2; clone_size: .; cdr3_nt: TGTGCCTGGAGTCGGACTAGCGGCAGCAATGAGCAGTTCTTC; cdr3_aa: CAWSRTSGSNEQFF
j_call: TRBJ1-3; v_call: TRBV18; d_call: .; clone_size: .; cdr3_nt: TGTGCCAGCTTAGACTCTGGAAACACCATATATTTT; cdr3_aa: CASLDSGNTIYF
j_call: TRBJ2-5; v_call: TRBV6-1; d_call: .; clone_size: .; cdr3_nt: TGTGCCAGCAGTCCAAACCTAGGGGCGACCCAGTACTTC; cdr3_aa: CASSPNLGATQYF
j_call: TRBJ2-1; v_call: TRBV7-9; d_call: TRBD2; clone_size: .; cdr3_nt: TGTGCCAGCAGCCAAATAGCGGGACATGAGCAGTTCTTC; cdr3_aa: CASSQIAGHEQFF
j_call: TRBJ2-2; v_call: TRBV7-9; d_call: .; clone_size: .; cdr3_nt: TGTGCCAGCAGCAAGGAGGGCGCGGCCGGGGAGCTGTTTTTT; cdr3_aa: CASSKEGAAGELFF
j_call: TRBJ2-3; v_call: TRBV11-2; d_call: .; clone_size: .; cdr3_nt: TGTGCCAGCAGCTTAGATCCGGGGACTAGCACAGATACGCAGTATTTT; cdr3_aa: CASSLDPGTSTDTQYF
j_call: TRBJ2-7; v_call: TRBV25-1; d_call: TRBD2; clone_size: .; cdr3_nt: TGTGCCAGCGGCGGACTAGCGGGAGTGCACGAGCAGTACTTC; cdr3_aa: CASGGLAGVHEQYF
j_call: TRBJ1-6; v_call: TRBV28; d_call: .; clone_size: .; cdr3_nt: TGTGCCAGCAGCCAGACCACATCCCTCCACTTT; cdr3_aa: CASSQTTSLHF
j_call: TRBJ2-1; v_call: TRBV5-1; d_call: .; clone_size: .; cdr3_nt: TGCGCCAGCAGCCGACTGGGGCGGTCCGGCAATGAGCAGTTCTTC; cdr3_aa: CASSRLGRSGNEQFF
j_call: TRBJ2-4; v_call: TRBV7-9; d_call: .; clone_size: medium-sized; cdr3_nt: TGTGCCAGCAGCTCGGGAGCGGGCCTAGCCAAAAACATTCAGTACTTC; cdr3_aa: CASSSGAGLAKNIQYF
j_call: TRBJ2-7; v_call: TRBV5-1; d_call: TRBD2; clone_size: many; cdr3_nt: TGCGCCAGCAGCTTGGGGGGTCTAGCGGGAGAACAGAGCGAGCAGTACTTC; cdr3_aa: CASSLGGLAGEQSEQYF
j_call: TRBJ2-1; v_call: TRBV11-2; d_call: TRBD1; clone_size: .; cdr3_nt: TGTGCCAGCAGCTTAGTCCAGGGGGACGGCGGTGAGCAGTTCTTC; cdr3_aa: CASSLVQGDGGEQFF
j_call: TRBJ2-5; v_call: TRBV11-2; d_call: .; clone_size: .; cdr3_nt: TGTGCCAGCAGTTACTCCGGCGGGGACCAAGAGACCCAGTACTTC; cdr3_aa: CASSYSGGDQETQYF
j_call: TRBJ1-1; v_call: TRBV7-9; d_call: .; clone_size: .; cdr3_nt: TGTGCCAGCAGCTCCGCCGCTGTGGGGTACACTGAAGCTTTCTTT; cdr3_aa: CASSSAAVGYTEAFF
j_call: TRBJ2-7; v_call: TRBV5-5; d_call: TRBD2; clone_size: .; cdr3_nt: TGTGCCAGCAGCCCGGGGGGTAGGACTAGCGGGAGTTCGTTGTTCGAGCAGTACTTC; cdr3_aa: CASSPGGRTSGSSLFEQYF
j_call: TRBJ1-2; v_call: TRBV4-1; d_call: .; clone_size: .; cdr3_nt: TGCGCCAGCAGCCAAGACAGGGAAGTAAACTATGGCTACACCTTC; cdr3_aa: CASSQDREVNYGYTF
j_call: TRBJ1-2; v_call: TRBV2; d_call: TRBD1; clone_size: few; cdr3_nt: TGTGCCTCTCGGACAGGACTTAACTATGGCTACACCTTC; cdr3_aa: CASRTGLNYGYTF
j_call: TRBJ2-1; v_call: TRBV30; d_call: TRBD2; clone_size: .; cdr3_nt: TGTGCCTGGACTAGCGGGAGTTCAAACAATGAGCAGTTCTTC; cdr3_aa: CAWTSGSSNNEQFF
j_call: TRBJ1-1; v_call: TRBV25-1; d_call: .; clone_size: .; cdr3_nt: TGTGCCAGCGGACGGGGTTCCCGCCGGATGAACACTGAAGCTTTCTTT; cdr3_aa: CASGRGSRRMNTEAFF
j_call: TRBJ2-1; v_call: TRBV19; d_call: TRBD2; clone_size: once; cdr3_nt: TGTGCCGCGAGGGGTAGCGGGAGACCTGAGCAGTTCTTC; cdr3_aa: CAARGSGRPEQFF
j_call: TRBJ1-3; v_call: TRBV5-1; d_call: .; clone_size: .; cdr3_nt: TGCGCCAGCAGCTCCTTAGACAGCTCTGGGGGAAACACCATATATTTT; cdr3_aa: CASSSLDSSGGNTIYF
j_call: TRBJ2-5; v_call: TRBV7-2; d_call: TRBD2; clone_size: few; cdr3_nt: TGTGCCAGCAGCTTAGCTTCTAGCGGGAGTATGAGAGAGACCCAGTACTTC; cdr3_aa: CASSLASSGSMRETQYF
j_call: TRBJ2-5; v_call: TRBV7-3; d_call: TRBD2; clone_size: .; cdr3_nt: TGTGCCAGCAGCCGCGGGAGCCAAGAGACCCAGTACTTC; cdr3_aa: CASSRGSQETQYF
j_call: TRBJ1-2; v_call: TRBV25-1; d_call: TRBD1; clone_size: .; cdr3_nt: TGTGCCAGCATCCGACAGGGATCCAACTATGGCTACACCTTC; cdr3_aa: CASIRQGSNYGYTF
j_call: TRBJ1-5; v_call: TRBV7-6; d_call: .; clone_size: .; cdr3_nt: TGTGCCAGCAGCTCAAACCCAGGGAGTCGGCAGCCCCAGCATTTT; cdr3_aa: CASSSNPGSRQPQHF
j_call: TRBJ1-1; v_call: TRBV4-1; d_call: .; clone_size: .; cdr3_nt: TGCGCCAGCAGCCAAGATTTATCGGGAATTATCATCGCTTTCTTT; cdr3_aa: CASSQDLSGIIIAFF
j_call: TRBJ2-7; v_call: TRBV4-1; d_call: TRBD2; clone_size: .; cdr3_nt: TGCGCCAGCAGCCGAGAGACTAGCGGGAACTACGAGCAGTACTTC; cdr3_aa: CASSRETSGNYEQYF
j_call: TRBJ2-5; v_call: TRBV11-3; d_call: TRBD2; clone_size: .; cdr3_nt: TGTGCCAGCAGCTTACTTAGGACTAGTAGGACCCAGTACTTC; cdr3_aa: CASSLLRTSRTQYF
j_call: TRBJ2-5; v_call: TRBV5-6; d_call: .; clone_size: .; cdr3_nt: TGTGCCAGCAGCTTGGTATCAATACCAGAAGAGACCCAGTACTTC; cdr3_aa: CASSLVSIPEETQYF
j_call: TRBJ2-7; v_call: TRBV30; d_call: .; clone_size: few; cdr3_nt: TGTGCCTGGGACAGGCAGGGACTTGGGGGCGAGCAGTACTTC; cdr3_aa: CAWDRQGLGGEQYF
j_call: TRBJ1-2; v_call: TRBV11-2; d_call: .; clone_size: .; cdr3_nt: TGTGCCAGCAGCTTAGGCGGTTCGACAGACGGCTACACCTTC; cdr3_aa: CASSLGGSTDGYTF
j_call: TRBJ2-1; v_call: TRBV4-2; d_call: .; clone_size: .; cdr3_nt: TGTGCCAGCAGCCAACCCGACTACTACTCCCACAATGAGCAGTTCTTC; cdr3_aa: CASSQPDYYSHNEQFF
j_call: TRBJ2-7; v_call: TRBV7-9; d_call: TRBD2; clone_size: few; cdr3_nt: TGTGCCAGCAGCGTTAGCGGGAGCCGCGAGCAGTACTTC; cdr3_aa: CASSVSGSREQYF
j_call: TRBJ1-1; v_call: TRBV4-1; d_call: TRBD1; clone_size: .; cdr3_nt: TGCGCCAGCAGCTCCAAACCTACTGGGACAGTGAACACTGAAGCTTTCTTT; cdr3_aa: CASSSKPTGTVNTEAFF
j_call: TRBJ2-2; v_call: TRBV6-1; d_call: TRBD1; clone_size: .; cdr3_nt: TGTGCCAGCAAGACAGGGTGGAACACCGGGGAGCTGTTTTTT; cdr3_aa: CASKTGWNTGELFF
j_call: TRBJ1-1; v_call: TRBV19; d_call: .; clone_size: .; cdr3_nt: TGTGCCAGTAGTGAGACAGATCTAATCATGAACACTGAAGCTTTCTTT; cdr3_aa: CASSETDLIMNTEAFF
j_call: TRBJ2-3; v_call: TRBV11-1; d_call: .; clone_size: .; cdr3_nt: TGTGCCAGCAGCTTAGATTCAAGGGCTGTCGGGTCGGATACGCAGTATTTT; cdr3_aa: CASSLDSRAVGSDTQYF
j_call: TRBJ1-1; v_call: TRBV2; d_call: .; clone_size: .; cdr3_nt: TGTGCCAGCCTGACCTTAGCAGGCGAAGCTTTCTTT; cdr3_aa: CASLTLAGEAFF
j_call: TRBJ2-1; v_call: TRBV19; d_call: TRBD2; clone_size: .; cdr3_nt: TGTGCCAGTAGTATACGACTAGCGGGAGTAACCAATGAGCAGTTCTTC; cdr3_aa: CASSIRLAGVTNEQFF
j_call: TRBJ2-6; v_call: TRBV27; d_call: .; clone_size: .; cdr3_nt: TGTGCCAGCAGTTTATCTGGGGCCAACGTCCTGACTTTC; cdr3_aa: CASSLSGANVLTF
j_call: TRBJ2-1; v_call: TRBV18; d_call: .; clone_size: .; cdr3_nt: TGTGCCAGCTCACCCTTGGCGAGCTCCTACAATGAGCAGTTCTTC; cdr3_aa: CASSPLASSYNEQFF
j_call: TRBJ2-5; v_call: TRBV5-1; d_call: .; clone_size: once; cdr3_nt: TGCGCCAGCAGCTTGAGAACGGGGGAGAGGGAAGAGACCCAGTACTTC; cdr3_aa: CASSLRTGEREETQYF
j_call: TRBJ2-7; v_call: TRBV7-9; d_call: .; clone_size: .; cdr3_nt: TGTGCCAGCAGCAGGCTGGGCTACGAGCAGTACTTC; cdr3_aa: CASSRLGYEQYF
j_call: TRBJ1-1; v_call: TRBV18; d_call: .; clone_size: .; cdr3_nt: TGTGCCAGCTCACCACGTGGGACGGAGAACACTGAAGCTTTCTTT; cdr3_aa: CASSPRGTENTEAFF
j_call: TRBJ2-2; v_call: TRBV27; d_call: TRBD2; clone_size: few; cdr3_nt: TGTGCCAGCAGTCCGGGACTACTTGGCGGGGAGCTGTTTTTT; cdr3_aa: CASSPGLLGGELFF
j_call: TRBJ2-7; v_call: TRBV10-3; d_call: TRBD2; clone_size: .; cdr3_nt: TGTGCCACCCAGCGCCTAGCGGGCGACCCCTACGAGCAGTACTTC; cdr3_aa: CATQRLAGDPYEQYF
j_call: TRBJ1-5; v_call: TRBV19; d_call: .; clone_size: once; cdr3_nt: TGTGCCAGTAGTATAGAGGGGGGCAGGGCAAAAAATCAGCCCCAGCATTTT; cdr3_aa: CASSIEGGRAKNQPQHF
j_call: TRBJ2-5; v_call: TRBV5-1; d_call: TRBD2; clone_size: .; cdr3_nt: TGCGCCAGCAGCCAATTAGCGGGAGGGGAGACCCAGTACTTC; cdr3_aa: CASSQLAGGETQYF
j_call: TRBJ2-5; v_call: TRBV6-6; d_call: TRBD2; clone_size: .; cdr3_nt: TGTGCCAGCAGTGGTGGACTAGAAAATAAAGAGACCCAGTACTTC; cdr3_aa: CASSGGLENKETQYF